This TCR beta chain came from a study of blood T cell repertoires in COVID-19. Looking at the study overall: Spain, Italy and the United States supplied samples that represented acute and convalescent COVID-19.

Germline CDR1 SQVTM, CDR2 ANQGSEA. Trimming shortened V by 4 bases and J by 4 bases, and 17 bases separated the two germline ends. The CDR3 is 14 amino acids. Sequenced by immunoSEQ multiplex PCR; TCRdb stores in-frame clones only, minus some. The table shows around 100,000 clones, with about 87% occurring only once. This clonotype originated in a human donor with acute or convalescent COVID-19. The donor label of this sample is uncertain. This chain joins TRBV29-1 and TRBJ2-7, with a tentative D call TRBD2 (5 bases). Sequences were obtained from peripheral blood. The CDR3 coding sequence is TGCAGCGTTGCCCTGGACTCGGGCCCTTACGAGCAGTACTTC. Translated, it gives CSVALDSGPYEQYF.